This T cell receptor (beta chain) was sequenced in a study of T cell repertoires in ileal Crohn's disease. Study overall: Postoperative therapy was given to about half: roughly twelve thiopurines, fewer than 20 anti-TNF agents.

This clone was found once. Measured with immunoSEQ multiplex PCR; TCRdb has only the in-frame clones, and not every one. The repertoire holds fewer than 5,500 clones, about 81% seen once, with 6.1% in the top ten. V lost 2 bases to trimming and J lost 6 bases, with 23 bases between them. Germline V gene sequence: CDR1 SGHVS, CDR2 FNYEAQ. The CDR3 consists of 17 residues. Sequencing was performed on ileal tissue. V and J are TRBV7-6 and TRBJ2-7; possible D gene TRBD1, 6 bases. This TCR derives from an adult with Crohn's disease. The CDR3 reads CASSLPQGYRASSEQYF. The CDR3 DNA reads TGTGCCAGCAGCTTACCCCAGGGGTACAGGGCATCGAGCGAGCAGTACTTC.